This T cell receptor (beta chain) was observed in a study of shared clonotypes between healthy human individuals. About this clone itself: Antigen unknown. Other DNA sequences in the sample encode the same CDR3.

CDR1 and CDR2 (germline): SEHNR, FQNEAQ (reference sequence). V lost 5 bases, J lost 2 bases, and 5 bases lay in between. This CDR3 region has 12 residues. A deep-level run was used for the assay. Libraries were prepared by immunoSEQ multiplex PCR; TCRdb keeps only in-frame clonotypes and omits some of them. This table holds more than 2,000,000 clones, over 90% found once. Study-level results: For naive CD4 cells, approximately 4.8% of clonotypes were shared across a handful of donors.

The specimen sequenced was naive CD4+ T cells from PBMCs. Described subset: CD45RA+ positively selected. This chain connects TRBV7-9 to TRBJ2-3; D gene unclear. The origin of this receptor is a young man in good health. Some clones in this sample may be carry-over from other donors' samples. CDR3: CASSLDTDTQYF. As DNA, the CDR3 is TGTGCCAGCAGCCTAGACACAGATACGCAGTATTTT.